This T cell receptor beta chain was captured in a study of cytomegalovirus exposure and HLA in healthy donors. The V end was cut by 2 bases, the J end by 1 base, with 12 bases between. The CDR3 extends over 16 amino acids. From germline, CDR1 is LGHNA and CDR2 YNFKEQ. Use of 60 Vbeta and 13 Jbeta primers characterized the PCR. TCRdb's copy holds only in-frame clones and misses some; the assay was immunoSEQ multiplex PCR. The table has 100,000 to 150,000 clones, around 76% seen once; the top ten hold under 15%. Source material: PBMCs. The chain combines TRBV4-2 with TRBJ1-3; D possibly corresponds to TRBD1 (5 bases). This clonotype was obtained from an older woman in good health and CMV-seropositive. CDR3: CASSQLGQPSGNTIYF. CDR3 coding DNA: TGTGCCAGCAGCCAACTGGGGCAGCCTTCTGGAAACACCATATATTTT.